The source of this T cell receptor beta chain is a study of lymphopenia after photon versus proton radiotherapy. In germline, CDR1 is ENHRY, CDR2 SYGVKD. The CDR3 length is 17 residues. Worth noting for this clone: The antigen is not known.

TCRdb's table, derived via immunoSEQ multiplex PCR, lists solely in-frame clones and lacks some. The table includes 25,000 to 30,000 clones, roughly four fifths detected once. Study-wide results and limits: Post-nadir diversity loss with photons came from oligoclonal expansion, particularly CD8+ Temra cells. Under photons, naive T cells and diversity fell while effector/memory populations rose.

The genes are TRBV10-3 and TRBJ2-5; a weak D match, TRBD1 (5 bases). Matching the DNA end better, TRBJ2-7 makes the J call doubtful. The material sequenced was peripheral blood, taken from a patient treated with photon-based radiotherapy. This sequence was found in a woman between 45 and 60 years old with pancreatic cancer. The CDR3 sequence is CAISESFGAPPFYEQYF. The CDR3 DNA follows: TGTGCCATCAGTGAGTCATTTGGGGCTCCCCCTTTCTACGAGCAGTACTTC.